This T cell receptor beta chain comes out of a study of PD-L1 blockade in urothelial cancer. Across the study: Median blood clonality was roughly 0.072, with some 89,000 unique TCRs. Findings of the study overall: Pretreatment TCR clonality in blood, when below the median, was predictive of better survival.

Sample time point: peripheral blood 6 weeks after treatment start. Patients were living with locally advanced or metastatic urothelial carcinoma. CDR3 length equals 19 residues. V gave up 4 bases and J gave up 8 bases; unmatched junction bases: 21. Germline V gene lookup returns CDR1 SEHNR and CDR2 FQNEAQ (reference sequence). Using immunoSEQ multiplex PCR, the repertoire was profiled, and TCRdb retains in-frame clones only, with some absent. The sample shows tens of thousands of clones, approximately 85% of them seen only once. Comment on this clone: The antigen is unknown.

The specimen comprised PBMCs, sampled around atezolizumab (anti-PD-L1) treatment. The chain couples TRBV7-9 to TRBJ1-4, with 8 bases identical to TRBD1. The TCR was taken from a man aged 50 to 59 with urothelial cancer. CDR3 coding DNA: TGTGCCAGCAGCTCCCAGGAGCTGACAGGGGAGTGGGGTAGAGAAAAACTGTTTTTT. This encodes CASSSQELTGEWGREKLFF.